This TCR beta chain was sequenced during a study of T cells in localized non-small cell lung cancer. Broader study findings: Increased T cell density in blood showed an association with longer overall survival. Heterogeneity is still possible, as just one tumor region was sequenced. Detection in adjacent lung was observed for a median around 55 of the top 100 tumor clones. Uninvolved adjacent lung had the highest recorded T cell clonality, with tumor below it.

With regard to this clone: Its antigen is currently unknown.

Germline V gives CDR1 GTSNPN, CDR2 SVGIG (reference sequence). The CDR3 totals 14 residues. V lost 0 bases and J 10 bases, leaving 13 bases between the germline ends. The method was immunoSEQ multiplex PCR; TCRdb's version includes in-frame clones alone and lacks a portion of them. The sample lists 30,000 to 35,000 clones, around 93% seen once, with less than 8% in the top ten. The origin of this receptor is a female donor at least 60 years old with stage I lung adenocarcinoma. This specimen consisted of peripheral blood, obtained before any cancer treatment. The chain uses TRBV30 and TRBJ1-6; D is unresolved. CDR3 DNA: TGTGCCTGGAGTGTTAGCAGTTTTCGGTCACCCCTCCACTTT. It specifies CAWSVSSFRSPLHF.